The clone carrying this T cell receptor (beta chain) occurred a few times. These data come from a study of blood T cell repertoires in COVID-19. As for the study in general: PBMCs, B-cell-depleted T cells, or T cells were the source of the cDNA or gDNA that made up the material.

With V trimmed by 3 bases and J by 4 bases, 6 bases remained unmatched. This CDR3 spans 16 amino acids. Germline loops: CDR1 SGHVS, CDR2 FNYEAQ. TCRdb's copy holds only in-frame clones and misses some; the assay was immunoSEQ multiplex PCR. The top ten clones hold around 6.2% of a sample with some 120,000 clones, roughly 74% of them seen once. The sample taken for sequencing was peripheral blood. This sequence joins TRBV7-6 and TRBJ1-3; TRBD1 aligns across 10 bases. The sequence was collected from a man at least 80 years old with COVID-19, enrolled during active disease. The CDR3 bases are TGTGCCAGCAGCTTGACCGGGACAGGGGTCGGAAACACCATATATTTT. The encoded protein is CASSLTGTGVGNTIYF. Filled out from reference TRBV7-6 and TRBJ1-3, the complete variable domain reads GAGVSQSPRYKVTKRGQDVALRCDPISGHVSLYWYRQALGQGPEFLTYFNYEAQQDKSGLPNDRFSAERPEGSISTLTIQRTEQRDSAMYRCASSLTGTGVGNTIYFGEGSWLTVV.